This T cell receptor beta chain was recovered during a study of radiotherapy plus CTLA-4 blockade in lung cancer. Study-level information: Disease control was achieved by 31% of patients, and objective responses by 18%. Broader study findings: Reports state that early shifts in blood T cell clones, with interferon-beta, best predicted response. Clones of tumor-derived TCRs expanded in blood after radiotherapy plus ipilimumab.

Worth noting for this clone: The antigen remains undetermined.

The repertoire was sequenced with immunoSEQ multiplex PCR; TCRdb's copy has only in-frame clones and lacks some. This sample yields more than 95,000 clones, of which 60% to 75% are seen a single time; 2.8% belongs to the top ten. There are 16 residues in the CDR3. Germline CDR1 and CDR2: SGHAT and FQNNGV. J lost 4 bases, V lost 2 bases, and 7 bases had no gene match. The starting material was peripheral blood, obtained from a patient treated with radiotherapy plus ipilimumab. The genes are TRBV11-2 and TRBJ2-7, with TRBD2 matching over 11 bases. This receptor was identified in a human donor with non-small cell lung cancer who had a partial response to radiotherapy plus ipilimumab. Some clones in this sample may be carry-over from other donors' samples. CDR3 nucleotide sequence: TGTGCCAGCAGCTTAAGGTCTACTAGCGGGAGTTACGAGCAGTACTTC. It specifies CASSLRSTSGSYEQYF.